This is a list of T cell receptor beta chains from one sample in a study of T cells in Graves' hyperthyroidism and ophthalmopathy. In TCRdb, the multiplex PCR reads were re-called with MiXCR into one record per CDR3 protein. Of over 350,000 distinct CDR3 sequences in the sample, 11% to 15% were seen once. Specimen: blood. The receptors shown here come from a man aged 50-60 years with Graves' ophthalmopathy. The CDR3 runs from the conserved cysteine through the conserved F or W. Each record gives: V gene, J gene, clone size, D gene, CDR3 DNA, CDR3 protein. A D gene is named only where the DNA matches it firmly. Expanded clones are given a class, and other clones once, few, many or no size at all.

v_call: TRBV6-1
j_call: TRBJ2-3
clone_size: .
d_call: TRBD1
cdr3_nt: TGTGCCAGCAGGCTACAGGGGGGCGAGTACGAACGCAGGGATACGCAGTATTTT
cdr3_aa: CASRLQGGEYERRDTQYF

v_call: TRBV27
j_call: TRBJ2-5
clone_size: many
d_call: .
cdr3_nt: TGTGCCAGCAGAAAGGGGCAGAGACAAGAGACCCAGTACTTC
cdr3_aa: CASRKGQRQETQYF

v_call: TRBV27
j_call: TRBJ2-5
clone_size: few
d_call: .
cdr3_nt: TGTGCCAGCAGGCGGGTTTTTGAACAGGCTTGGGAGACCCAGTACTTC
cdr3_aa: CASRRVFEQAWETQYF

v_call: TRBV27
j_call: TRBJ2-2
clone_size: many
d_call: TRBD1
cdr3_nt: TGTGCCAGCAGTTTCGCTGAGGACAGGAGAGCGAACACCGGGGAGCTGTTTTTT
cdr3_aa: CASSFAEDRRANTGELFF

v_call: TRBV24-1
j_call: TRBJ1-5
clone_size: .
d_call: .
cdr3_nt: TGTGCCACCAGTGATGGGCCCCGGCCCCAGCATTTT
cdr3_aa: CATSDGPRPQHF

v_call: TRBV28
j_call: TRBJ2-7
clone_size: many
d_call: TRBD1
cdr3_nt: TGTGCCAGCAAACCGACAGGGCTCCCCTACGAGCAGTACTTC
cdr3_aa: CASKPTGLPYEQYF

v_call: TRBV29-1
j_call: TRBJ2-7
clone_size: .
d_call: TRBD1
cdr3_nt: TGCAGCGCAAGAGGGACAGGCCACGAGCAGTACTTC
cdr3_aa: CSARGTGHEQYF

v_call: TRBV12-5
j_call: TRBJ2-6
clone_size: .
d_call: TRBD1
cdr3_nt: TGTGCTAGTGGTAGGGACAGCGTACTCCCTGGGGCCAACGTCCTGACTTTC
cdr3_aa: CASGRDSVLPGANVLTF

v_call: TRBV4-1
j_call: TRBJ2-1
clone_size: few
d_call: TRBD2
cdr3_nt: TGCGCCAGCAGCCAAGATAAGGGGACTAGCGGGAGTAGGAATGAGCAGTTCTTC
cdr3_aa: CASSQDKGTSGSRNEQFF

v_call: TRBV7-2
j_call: TRBJ2-5
clone_size: .
d_call: TRBD2
cdr3_nt: TGTGCCAGCAGCTTAGCCCTAGCGGGAGTAGAACAAGAGACCCAGTACTTC
cdr3_aa: CASSLALAGVEQETQYF

v_call: TRBV7-2
j_call: TRBJ1-3
clone_size: few
d_call: .
cdr3_nt: TGTGCCAGCAGCTTAGACGGGACTAACTCTGGAAACACCATATATTTT
cdr3_aa: CASSLDGTNSGNTIYF

v_call: TRBV7-9
j_call: TRBJ1-2
clone_size: few
d_call: .
cdr3_nt: TGTGCCAGCAGTGACAAGGGGTCTAACTATGGCTACACCTTC
cdr3_aa: CASSDKGSNYGYTF

v_call: TRBV20-1
j_call: TRBJ2-1
clone_size: many
d_call: TRBD2
cdr3_nt: TGCAGTGCTACCGTTAGAATAGCGGGTCATGGGCAGTTCTTC
cdr3_aa: CSATVRIAGHGQFF